This record concerns one T cell receptor beta chain sequence. The antigen this receptor binds is unknown. Within one base of it there is no much larger clone, and no base qualities were kept. The sample is drawn from a study of T cells in Graves' hyperthyroidism and ophthalmopathy (dated by TCRdb to the late 2010s). Looking at the study overall: Peripheral blood samples were taken at the time of initial diagnosis, prior to any treatment. In more than five Graves' hyperthyroidism patients, the study also compared T-cell repertoires from thyroid tissue with T-cell repertoires from blood. A discovery cohort of 95 to 100 patients, 43 with Graves' ophthalmopathy and about 60 with stable Graves' hyperthyroidism, was used to find distinguishing TCR V-J signatures. For training and testing, the approximately 97 patients in the discovery cohort were randomly divided in a 7:3 ratio. The paper reports TCR Vbeta CDR3 sequencing of some 140 peripheral blood samples: approximately 43 ophthalmopathy, roughly 80 hyperthyroidism and approximately 17 progressor patients. Following sampling, methimazole starting at 30 mg daily was given to hyperthyroidism patients, and high-dose intravenous methylprednisolone was given to ophthalmopathy patients. Whether ophthalmopathy could be predicted prospectively was tested in an independent validation cohort made up of some 20 hyperthyroidism patients plus 17 patients who later progressed to ophthalmopathy. Broad study findings and their caveats: Most expanded thyroid clonotypes (frequency above 0.001) were also detected in blood, a finding suggesting that blood repertoires may reflect thyroid immune responses. A 13 V-J signature model separated ophthalmopathy from stable hyperthyroidism, with over 85% sensitivity and roughly 82% specificity in cross-validation and 80%/75% in testing. In validation, progression to ophthalmopathy was predicted by the model with approximately 67% sensitivity and roughly 76% specificity, a median of approximately 6.5 months before onset. No statistical method was used to fix the sample size in advance, and group allocation was not hidden from the investigators.

The hyperthyroidism patients were between 18 and 65 years old and newly diagnosed, with a disease duration of less than 2 months. Exclusion was applied to patients with uncontrolled infections, other autoimmune diseases, pregnancy or lactation. Diagnoses were established on the basis of clinical symptoms, serum thyroxine and TRAb, thyroid ultrasound, and orbital computed tomography. For progressor patients, blood was drawn at the first diagnosis of hyperthyroidism, before any ophthalmopathy symptoms had appeared. Ficoll-Paque density gradient centrifugation was used to isolate PBMCs from about 10 ml of fresh peripheral blood. Patients classed as progressors first received a Graves' hyperthyroidism diagnosis and then went on to develop ophthalmopathy during follow-up. Total RNA was extracted using Trizol reagent, and RNA quality was assessed on an Agilent 2100 Bioanalyzer. TCR beta CDR3 regions were amplified from RNA transcripts. A first-round RT-PCR of the TCR CDR3 used the HTBI primer set with the Qiagen OneStep RT-PCR kit. The libraries were constructed in a second round of multiplex PCR and then size-selected and purified. The libraries were sequenced on an Illumina HiSeq2000 using paired-end 100 bp reads. The source study handled its data this way. SOAPnuke was used to process the raw data, with reads discarded if the reads contained adapters or uncalled bases, had a mean Phred below 15, or lacked an exact constant-primer or identifier match. COPE v1.2.5 was used to merge high-quality paired reads, and clonotypes were defined as unique nucleotide sequences. MiTCR v1.1 was used to align the clonotypes against IMGT TRBV, TRBD and TRBJ reference segments. The analysis included only V-J combinations with a frequency above 0.0001, which together covered approximately 99% of the repertoires. A TCS score was defined as the ratio between F50 (clonal expansion) and ExV (chaos), using BLOSUM62-based TCRdist between CDR3 peptides within each V-J. Welch's t-statistics and random forest reduced approximately 520 V-J features to some 14, which were used in a naive Bayes classifier (R e1071). TCRdb reprocessed the public reads (quality trimming at Q25 with fastp, clone calling with MiXCR) and kept in-frame beta chains. Merged by CDR3 protein, the rows form single entries marked with the most common genes and DNA. These V and J calls are TCRdb output, not the study's own analysis. In this sample the table shows some 600,000 distinct CDR3 sequences, around 14% of which occur a single time. Around 5.4% of the sample is in the top ten clones.

CDR1 and CDR2 are drawn from the germline V gene: ENHRY, SYGVKD. At the junction V is shortened by 10 bases and J by 5 bases, with 12 bases in between. From its cysteine to its phenylalanine, the CDR3 spans 12 amino acids. Just CDR3 DNA is preserved here, 36 bases in frame from base 1. The sequence was collected from a woman in her thirties with Graves' hyperthyroidism that later progressed to Graves' ophthalmopathy. The V and J segments used are TRBV10-3 and TRBJ1-5; TRBD1 could be the D gene, as 5 bases match. Sample: blood. CDR3 reads: CATRMGDQPQHF. The DNA sequence is given as TGTGCCACCAGGATGGGGGATCAGCCCCAGCATTTT.